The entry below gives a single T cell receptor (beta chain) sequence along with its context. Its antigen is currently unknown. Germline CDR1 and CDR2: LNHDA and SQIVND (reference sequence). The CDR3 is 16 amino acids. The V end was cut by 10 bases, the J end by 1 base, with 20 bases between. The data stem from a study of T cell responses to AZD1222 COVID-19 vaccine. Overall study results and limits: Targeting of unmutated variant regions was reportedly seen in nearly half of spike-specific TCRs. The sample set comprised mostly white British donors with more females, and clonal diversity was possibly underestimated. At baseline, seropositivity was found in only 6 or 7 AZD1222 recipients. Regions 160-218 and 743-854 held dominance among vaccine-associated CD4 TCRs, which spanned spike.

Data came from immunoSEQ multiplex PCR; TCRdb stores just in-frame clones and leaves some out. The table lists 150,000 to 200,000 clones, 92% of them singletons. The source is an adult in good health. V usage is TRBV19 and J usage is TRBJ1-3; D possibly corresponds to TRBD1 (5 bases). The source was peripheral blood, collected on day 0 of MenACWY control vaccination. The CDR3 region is CATRTRGEDSGNTIYF. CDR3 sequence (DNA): TGTGCCACCCGTACGCGGGGCGAGGATTCTGGAAACACCATATATTTT.